These 17 T cell receptor beta chains originate from one sample sequenced in a study of blood T cell repertoires in COVID-19. Libraries were prepared by immunoSEQ multiplex PCR; TCRdb keeps only in-frame clonotypes and omits some of them. The data contain around 210,000 clones, nearly 90% of them singletons. Sequenced: peripheral blood. The receptors shown here come from a man between 50 and 59 years old with COVID-19, enrolled during active disease.

This clone appeared a single time. The chain recombines TRBV27 with TRBJ1-5, with TRBD1 identical over 11 bases. The CDR3 runs to 15 residues. Germline V gene lookup returns CDR1 MNHEY and CDR2 SMNVEV (reference sequence). The trim removed 5 bases at V and 4 bases at J, leaving 4 bases unmatched. In nucleotides, the CDR3 is TGTGCCAGCAGTGGGACAGGGGGGCGAAATCAGCCCCAGCATTTT. Translated: CASSGTGGRNQPQHF.

V and J are TRBV5-1 and TRBJ2-2, with a possible D match to TRBD2 (5 bases). This CDR3 comprises 14 residues. CDR1 and CDR2 (germline): SGHRS, YFSETQ. V was clipped by 7 bases and J by 0 bases, with 10 bases between them. This CDR3 reads CASEDFSNTGELFF. As DNA, the CDR3 is TGCGCCAGCGAGGACTTCTCGAACACCGGGGAGCTGTTTTTT.

This rearrangement joins TRBV5-6 to TRBJ2-5; 8 bases match TRBD2. The CDR3 loop spans 14 amino acids. After removal of 8 bases from V and 4 bases from J, the junction contained 10 bases not matched to a gene. Germline CDR1 and CDR2: SGHDT and YYEEEE. The CDR3 loop is CASVEGLASETQYF. CDR3 nucleotide sequence: TGTGCCAGTGTGGAAGGACTAGCATCAGAGACCCAGTACTTC.

The J gene is TRBJ1-6, the V gene TRBV7-8; 8 positions agree with TRBD1. This CDR3 spans 16 amino acids. The trim removed 5 bases at V and 0 bases at J, leaving 3 bases unmatched. Per the germline V gene, CDR1 is SGHVS and CDR2 is FQNEAQ. The CDR3 DNA reads TGTGCCAGCAGCAGGACAGGGAGCTCCTATAATTCACCCCTCCACTTT. It is translated as CASSRTGSSYNSPLHF.

The rearrangement joins TRBV9 to TRBJ2-5, with TRBD2 matching 11 bases. Germline CDR1 is SGDLS and CDR2 is YYNGEE. CDR3 size: 15 residues. Losses at the gene ends were 4 bases for V and 1 base for J; bases not matched to a gene: 3. CDR3 DNA sequence: TGTGCCAGCAGCCTCGGGACTAGCGGCCAAGAGACCCAGTACTTC. It specifies CASSLGTSGQETQYF. Using reference TRBV9 and TRBJ2-5 for the parts outside the CDR3, the full variable domain is DSGVTQTPKHLITATGQRVTLRCSPRSGDLSVYWYQQSLDQGLQFLIQYYNGEERAKGNILERFSAQQFPDLHSELNLSSLELGDSALYFCASSLGTSGQETQYFGPGTRLLVL.

The chain uses TRBV27 and TRBJ2-5; a weak D match, TRBD1 (6 bases). This CDR3 spans 15 amino acids. V was clipped by 4 bases and J by 3 bases, with 15 bases between them. Per the germline V gene, CDR1 is MNHEY and CDR2 is SMNVEV (reference sequence). The CDR3 bases are TGTGCCAGCAGTTCTTCACAGCCAGGGGAAGAGACCCAGTACTTC. Its translation is CASSSSQPGEETQYF.

A remark on this clone: Other nucleotide sequences from this sample produce the same CDR3. This rearrangement joins TRBV7-3 to TRBJ2-2; TRBD2 might be the D (6 bases). The CDR3 consists of 15 residues. The germline CDR1 and CDR2 sequences are SGHTA and FQGTGA. Trimming shortened V by 4 bases and J by 1 base, and 10 bases separated the two germline ends. The DNA of the CDR3 is TGTGCCAGCAGCTCCGGGACTCGGAACACCGGGGAGCTGTTTTTT. Its translation: CASSSGTRNTGELFF.

The chain is built from TRBV25-1 and TRBJ1-4; D remains ambiguous. The CDR3 extends over 15 amino acids. Germline V gives CDR1 MGHDK, CDR2 SYGVNS. The V gene lost 4 bases and the J gene lost 0 bases, with 9 bases spanning the gap. The DNA for the CDR3 is TGTGCCAGCAGTGGCGGCATAGCAACTAATGAAAAACTGTTTTTT. This translates into CASSGGIATNEKLFF.

The chain links TRBV6-5 to TRBJ2-3; 7 bases match TRBD2. With 6 bases clipped from V and 4 bases from J, the junction kept 10 bases outside the gene matches. Per the germline V gene, CDR1 is MNHEY and CDR2 is SVGAGI. The CDR3 spans 15 residues. This CDR3 reads CASSNLAGVSDTQYF. The CDR3 DNA reads TGTGCCAGCAGCAATCTTGCGGGAGTCTCAGATACGCAGTATTTT.

This chain uses TRBV3-1 (or the pseudogene TRBV3-2) with TRBJ2-7; D unresolved. This CDR3 has 13 residues. Trimming removed 1 base from V and 3 bases from J, with 7 bases in between. CDR1 and CDR2 (germline): LGHDT, YNNKEL (reference sequence). CDR3: CASSQGGLYEQYF. The CDR3 DNA reads as TGTGCCAGCAGCCAAGGCGGTCTCTACGAGCAGTACTTC.

The V and J genes are TRBV7-2 and TRBJ2-1, with 7 positions matching TRBD1. The CDR3 has 12 amino acids. The ends lost 5 bases at V and 10 bases at J; junction bases unmatched: 5. CDR1 is SGHTA, CDR2 FQGNSA, per germline. The CDR3: CASSVPGGEQFF. The CDR3 DNA sequence: TGTGCCAGCAGCGTCCCAGGGGGAGAGCAGTTCTTC.

The rearrangement uses TRBV7-2 and TRBJ1-2; D not certain. Germline assignment: CDR1 SGHTA and CDR2 FQGNSA. V was clipped by 5 bases and J by 4 bases, with 17 bases between them. The CDR3 spans 15 residues. The CDR3 nucleotides are TGTGCCAGCAGCCCCCAGCGTGACGGAATCTATGGCTACACCTTC. It yields the protein CASSPQRDGIYGYTF.

Written as DNA, the CDR3 is TGTGCCAGCAGCTTAGACGGGACTAACTACAATGAGCAGTTCTTC. Translating gives CASSLDGTNYNEQFF. The chain combines TRBV11-3 with TRBJ2-1; 7 bases agree with TRBD2. After removal of 0 bases from V and 3 bases from J, the junction contained 2 bases not matched to a gene. This CDR3 has 15 residues. The V gene's germline CDR1 is SGHNT and CDR2 YENEEA.

The rearrangement links TRBV4-1 to TRBJ2-7; the D gene is possibly TRBD1 (6 bases). The germline V gene encodes CDR1 MGHRA and CDR2 YSYEKL. Trimming took 0 bases from V and 2 from J, leaving 11 bases between them. The CDR3 has 15 residues. CDR3 sequence (DNA): TGCGCCAGCAGCCAAGATCCAGGGGACACCTACGAGCAGTACTTC. This translates into CASSQDPGDTYEQYF.

V is TRBV10-1 and J is TRBJ2-2; D may be TRBD2 (6 bases). The CDR3 contains 16 residues. Germline-derived CDR1 and CDR2 are WNHNN and SYGVQD (reference sequence). Trimming removed 9 bases from V and 5 bases from J, with 22 bases in between. The CDR3 DNA reads as TGCGCCAGGACCCAGGTGCGGGGAGGAGGGACCGGGGAGCTGTTTTTT. Residues: CARTQVRGGGTGELFF.

The chain recombines TRBV5-8 with TRBJ2-1; 11 bases map to TRBD2. CDR1 and CDR2 (germline): SGHTS, YDEGEE. V lost 4 bases, J lost 2 bases, and 14 bases stayed unmatched. CDR3 length: 19 amino acids. The CDR3 coding sequence is TGTGCCAGCAGCCCGGCCGGCCTAGCGGGGGGCTCACCCTACAATGAGCAGTTCTTC. It encodes CASSPAGLAGGSPYNEQFF.

This chain connects TRBV13 to TRBJ2-1; 12 bases align to TRBD2. Trimming cost V 3 bases and J 8 bases; bases outside gene matches: 2. This CDR3 comprises 14 residues. Germline-derived CDR1 and CDR2 are PRHDT and FYEKMQ (reference sequence). In DNA, the CDR3 is TGTGCCAGCAGCTTTCTAGCGGGAGGGTATGAGCAGTTCTTC. Translation gives CASSFLAGGYEQFF. Filled out from reference TRBV13 and TRBJ2-1, the complete variable domain reads AAGVIQSPRHLIKEKRETATLKCYPIPRHDTVYWYQQGPGQDPQFLISFYEKMQSDKGSIPDRFSAQQFSDYHSELNMSSLELGDSALYFCASSFLAGGYEQFFGPGTRLTVL.